Listed here are 16 T cell receptor beta chains from one sample, sequenced in a study of blood T cells in healthy people across ages. With a J-beta primer mix and a sample-barcoded 5' primer, a second PCR ran about 7 to 11 cycles. A single record per CDR3 protein comes from TCRdb applying MiXCR to the 5' RACE reads. The sample includes some 1.8 million distinct CDR3 sequences, 30% to 40% of them seen just once. The sequenced material came from blood. All receptors come from a human donor in good health.

The rearrangement joins TRBV5-6 to TRBJ2-7, with 9 nucleotides matching TRBD1. Germline CDR1 and CDR2: SGHDT and YYEEEE. The J segment lost 1 base and the V segment lost 4 bases, leaving 12 bases of the junction unmatched. The CDR3 covers 17 residues. CDR3 coding DNA: TGTGCCAGCAGCCATGGGCCCACCGGGACAGGGTCCTACGAGCAGTACTTC. It codes for CASSHGPTGTGSYEQYF. The full variable domain, completed using reference TRBV5-6 and TRBJ2-7, is DAGVTQSPTHLIKTRGQQVTLRCSPKSGHDTVSWYQQALGQGPQFIFQYYEEEERQRGNFPDRFSGHQFPNYSSELNVNALLLGDSALYLCASSHGPTGTGSYEQYFGPGTRLTVT.

This chain uses TRBV18 with TRBJ2-1; no reliable D call. The CDR3 consists of 14 residues. V lost 4 bases and J 1 base, leaving 8 bases between the germline ends. Germline V gives CDR1 KGHSH, CDR2 LQKENI. CDR3 in amino acids: CASSLTQSYNEQFF. The CDR3, as DNA: TGTGCCAGCTCACTCACTCAGTCCTACAATGAGCAGTTCTTC.

Points on this clonotype: Possible read error: a much larger clone is one base away. V is TRBV7-2 and J is TRBJ1-1; D not certain. Germline CDR1 and CDR2: SGHTA and FQGNSA. The CDR3 has 13 amino acids. V dropped 1 base and J dropped 4 bases, with 7 bases sitting between them. The CDR3 DNA sequence: TGTGCCAGCAGCTTAGGGATGAGCACTGAAGCTTTCTTT. It yields the protein CASSLGMSTEAFF.

This clonotype showed up just a few times. V is TRBV4-1 and J is TRBJ2-4; possibly TRBD1 for D (6 bases). Trimming stripped 1 base from V and 1 base from J, with 11 bases between. The CDR3 is 16 amino acids. Germline V gene data show CDR1 as MGHRA and CDR2 as YSYEKL. This CDR3 is CASSQVNRAAKNIQYF. CDR3 coding DNA: TGCGCCAGCAGCCAAGTTAACAGGGCGGCCAAAAACATTCAGTACTTC.

The sample holds a few counts of this clonotype. This chain connects TRBV18 to TRBJ2-1; maybe TRBD2 (5 bases). This CDR3 spans 15 amino acids. Per germline, CDR1 KGHSH and CDR2 LQKENI. With 2 bases removed from V and 2 bases from J, the gap between germline ends came to 10 bases. CDR3 DNA sequence: TGTGCCAGCTCACCAGGCCGGGGAACCTACAATGAGCAGTTCTTC. It codes for CASSPGRGTYNEQFF.

The chain combines TRBV12-3 or TRBV12-4 with TRBJ2-3; tentative D call: TRBD2 (5 bases). V lost 2 bases and J 4 bases, leaving 10 bases between the germline ends. This CDR3 spans 14 amino acids. CDR3: CASSLREGADTQYF. CDR3 sequence (DNA): TGTGCCAGCAGTTTACGGGAAGGAGCAGATACGCAGTATTTT.

The sample holds a few counts of this clonotype. The V call is TRBV7-2, the J call TRBJ2-5; maybe TRBD2 (5 bases). Germline V gene sequence: CDR1 SGHTA, CDR2 FQGNSA. Trimming shortened V by 4 bases and J by 5 bases, and 14 bases separated the two germline ends. The CDR3 covers 14 residues. This CDR3 is CASSSPKSGETQYF. The CDR3 coding sequence is TGTGCCAGCAGCTCCCCCAAAAGCGGTGAGACCCAGTACTTC. Complete variable domain (other parts from reference TRBV7-2 and TRBJ2-5): GAGVSQSPSNKVTEKGKDVELRCDPISGHTALYWYRQSLGQGLEFLIYFQGNSAPDKSGLPSDRFSAERTGGSVSTLTIQRTQQEDSAVYLCASSSPKSGETQYFGPGTRLLVL.

The V and J genes are TRBV12-3 or TRBV12-4 and TRBJ2-1, with TRBD1 identical over 7 bases. The CDR3 sequence is 14 residues long. V was clipped by 5 bases and J by 5 bases; unmatched bases: 6. In DNA form, the CDR3 reads TGTGCCAGCAGTCAAGTGACAGGGAACAATGAGCAGTTCTTC. Amino acid sequence: CASSQVTGNNEQFF.

This clonotype was seen a handful of times. This rearrangement joins TRBV6-5 to TRBJ1-2; D perhaps matches TRBD1 (6 bases). The CDR3 has 11 residues. Germline assignment: CDR1 MNHEY and CDR2 SVGAGI. Between the trimmed V and J ends, which lost 7 bases and 6 bases, there was a span of 9 bases. CDR3 in DNA: TGTGCCAGCACCGCAGGGGATGGCTACACCTTC. This codes for CASTAGDGYTF.

V is TRBV5-1 and J is TRBJ2-1; a possible D gene is TRBD1 (6 bases). The CDR3 spans 15 residues. V lost 7 bases and J lost 8, with 22 bases in between. Germline values: CDR1 SGHRS, CDR2 YFSETQ. The DNA of the CDR3 is TGCGCCAGCGGTCGGACAGAGAACTTATACGATGAGCAGTTCTTC. It specifies CASGRTENLYDEQFF.

This clonotype was seen a few times. The chain links TRBV6-1 to TRBJ2-7, with 7 bases aligning to TRBD1. The J segment lost 0 bases and the V segment lost 11 bases, leaving 4 bases of the junction unmatched. The CDR3 is made up of 12 amino acids. From germline, CDR1 is MNHNS and CDR2 SASEGT. As DNA, the CDR3 is TGTGCCGGGGGACAGAGCTCCTACGAGCAGTACTTC. Translation gives CAGGQSSYEQYF.

The rearrangement joins TRBV28 to TRBJ1-1, with a tentative D call TRBD1 (5 bases). Looked up from germline, CDR1 is MDHEN and CDR2 is SYDVKM. The CDR3 runs to 13 residues. V lost 6 bases and J lost 10, with 18 bases in between. The CDR3, as DNA: TGTGCCAGCAGAAACCCACCCGGGACCCGAGCTTTCTTT. It specifies CASRNPPGTRAFF.

This clonotype was counted between two and nine times. The chain combines TRBV10-3 with TRBJ1-2; 7 nucleotides match TRBD1. Germline V gene sequence: CDR1 ENHRY, CDR2 SYGVKD. The CDR3 spans 15 residues. Trimming at V came to 3 bases and at J to 8 bases, leaving 12 bases not matched to a gene. The CDR3 here is CAISDGGQNVKGYTF. The CDR3 DNA reads TGTGCCATCAGTGACGGGGGACAGAACGTTAAAGGCTACACCTTC.

This clonotype was detected ten times or more. J is TRBJ1-2 and V is TRBV12-3 or TRBV12-4, with TRBD1 matching over 8 bases. Losses at the gene ends were 5 bases for V and 5 bases for J; bases not matched to a gene: 4. The length of the CDR3 is 13 residues. This CDR3 reads CASSAYRGYGYTF. CDR3 in DNA: TGTGCCAGCAGTGCTTACAGGGGGTATGGCTACACCTTC.

This clonotype was seen only a few times. The genes are TRBV4-1 and TRBJ2-7; 9 bases align to TRBD2. After removal of 4 bases from V and 6 bases from J, the junction contained 22 bases not matched to a gene. The CDR3 runs 19 residues. The germline V gene has CDR1 MGHRA and CDR2 YSYEKL. This chain's CDR3 is CASSLRTSGLTYSFTEQYF. CDR3 sequence (DNA): TGCGCCAGCAGCCTTAGAACTAGCGGGCTTACATATTCATTCACCGAGCAGTACTTC.

This clonotype was seen a handful of times. The rearrangement uses TRBV4-1 and TRBJ1-4; possibly TRBD1 for D (6 bases). From germline, CDR1 is MGHRA and CDR2 YSYEKL. The CDR3 loop spans 13 amino acids. Deletions cut 8 bases from V and 6 bases from J, with 13 bases between. CDR3 loop: CASGPGAYEKLFF. CDR3 DNA sequence: TGCGCCAGCGGGCCAGGGGCCTATGAAAAACTGTTTTTT.